Each of the 17 T cell receptor beta chains below was sequenced from the same sample in a study of blood T cell repertoires in COVID-19 (dated by TCRdb to the early 2020s). The library was prepared using the immunoSEQ multiplex PCR assay. TCRdb mirrors the immuneACCESS table, restricted to in-frame sequences. Some clones are absent from its copies; in checked studies, under half trace to an unresolved V gene, and the reason for the others is unknown. The sample table holds around 200,000 clones, of which roughly nine tenths were seen once. The ten largest clones add up to 2% to 2.5% of the sample. Specimen: peripheral blood. The receptors originated from a woman aged 45 to 65 with acute or convalescent COVID-19.

V is TRBV24-1 and J is TRBJ2-5; maybe TRBD2 (5 bases). This CDR3 has 13 residues. V gave up 9 bases and J gave up 5 bases, with 15 bases separating them. The germline V gene encodes CDR1 KGHDR and CDR2 SFDVKD. The CDR3 DNA follows: TGTGCCACCTCTCGGACCCGCGGGGAGACCCAGTACTTC. Protein product: CATSRTRGETQYF.

The chain has TRBV6-1 and TRBJ1-4; D call uncertain. Germline V lookup: CDR1 MNHNS, CDR2 SASEGT. The CDR3 has 15 residues. Trimming cost V 1 base and J 1 base, with 7 bases left between them. Written as DNA, the CDR3 is TGTGCCAGCAGTGAAGAGGCAGGAACTAATGAAAAACTGTTTTTT. Residues: CASSEEAGTNEKLFF.

The chain joins TRBV6-2 or TRBV6-3 to TRBJ1-2; 7 bases map to TRBD1. Germline V gene data show CDR1 as MNHEY and CDR2 as SVGEGT. With 4 bases clipped from V and 3 bases from J, the junction kept 2 bases outside the gene matches. The CDR3 is made up of 13 amino acids. CDR3 sequence reads: CASSSTGDYGYTF. The CDR3 DNA sequence: TGTGCCAGCAGTTCCACAGGGGACTATGGCTACACCTTC.

The rearrangement uses TRBV27 and TRBJ1-1; tentatively, D is TRBD1 (5 bases). Germline V CDR1 and CDR2: MNHEY, SMNVEV (reference sequence). Trimming stripped 2 bases from V and 5 bases from J, with 9 bases between. The CDR3 extends over 13 amino acids. CDR3 DNA sequence: TGTGCCAGCAGTTTACCAGGGCGAACTGAAGCTTTCTTT. Translating gives CASSLPGRTEAFF.

The gene calls are TRBV18 and TRBJ2-7, with 8 bases matching TRBD2. CDR1 and CDR2 from the germline V gene are KGHSH and LQKENI. The CDR3 has 14 residues. Trimming cost V 3 bases and J 5 bases; bases outside gene matches: 6. CDR3: CASSPSGSSNEQYF. In nucleotides, the CDR3 is TGTGCCAGCTCACCGAGCGGGAGCAGCAACGAGCAGTACTTC. Based on the CDR3 plus reference TRBV18 and TRBJ2-7, the full variable domain is NAGVMQNPRHLVRRRGQEARLRCSPMKGHSHVYWYRQLPEEGLKFMVYLQKENIIDESGMPKERFSAEFPKEGPSILRIQQVVRGDSAAYFCASSPSGSSNEQYFGPGTRLTVT.

The chain's CDR3 is CATSDSNEQFF. The CDR3 region has the DNA TGTGCCACCAGTGATTCAAATGAGCAGTTCTTC. This chain joins TRBV24-1 and TRBJ2-1, with D hard to call. The V gene lost 2 bases and the J gene lost 7 bases, with 2 bases spanning the gap. CDR1 KGHDR and CDR2 SFDVKD come from the germline V gene. This CDR3 contains 11 residues.

The chain joins TRBV6-1 to TRBJ2-4, with D perhaps matching TRBD2 (5 bases). This CDR3 is built from 14 residues. Germline CDR1 reads MNHNS; CDR2 reads SASEGT. The V end was cut by 1 base, the J end by 9 bases, with 13 bases between. CDR3 sequence: CASSEGADAGIQYF. As DNA, the CDR3 is TGTGCCAGCAGTGAAGGAGCAGACGCGGGCATTCAGTACTTC.

The chain couples TRBV27 to TRBJ2-7, with TRBD1 identical over 9 bases. Germline V gene data show CDR1 as MNHEY and CDR2 as SMNVEV (reference sequence). The junction had 5 bases not matched to a gene; V was cut back by 5 bases and J by 3 bases. The CDR3 covers 14 residues. In DNA form, the CDR3 reads TGTGCCAGCAGTGACCGGGACAGGGTCTACGAGCAGTACTTC. Its protein product is CASSDRDRVYEQYF.

This chain connects TRBV5-1 to TRBJ2-2; 10 bases fit TRBD1. There are 18 residues in the CDR3. The germline V gene encodes CDR1 SGHRS and CDR2 YFSETQ. With 4 bases clipped from V and 3 bases from J, the junction kept 12 bases outside the gene matches. The CDR3 DNA sequence: TGCGCCAGCAGCCGACTCGCCGGGACAGGGGTTCACACCGGGGAGCTGTTTTTT. It is translated as CASSRLAGTGVHTGELFF.

This clone was seen a handful of times. V usage is TRBV7-6 and J usage is TRBJ1-2; D is possibly TRBD1 (6 bases). This CDR3 has 12 amino acids. V dropped 2 bases and J dropped 6 bases, with 7 bases sitting between them. The V gene's germline CDR1 is SGHVS and CDR2 FNYEAQ. The CDR3 sequence: CASSLSGDGYTF. In DNA form, the CDR3 reads TGTGCCAGCAGCTTATCAGGGGATGGCTACACCTTC.

The rearrangement joins TRBV3-1 (or the pseudogene TRBV3-2) to TRBJ2-3, with 7 nucleotides matching TRBD1. There are 16 residues in the CDR3. Per the germline V gene, CDR1 is LGHDT and CDR2 is YNNKEL (reference sequence). V dropped 3 bases and J dropped 2; count of bases not matched to a gene: 8. The CDR3 here is CASSHNRGAYTDTQYF. CDR3 nucleotide sequence: TGTGCCAGCAGCCACAACAGGGGCGCTTACACAGATACGCAGTATTTT.

V usage is TRBV11-3 and J usage is TRBJ2-5; D may be TRBD2 (6 bases). The CDR3 is made up of 13 amino acids. V was clipped by 5 bases and J by 7 bases, with 14 bases between them. CDR1 is SGHNT and CDR2 is YENEEA in the germline V gene. In nucleotides, the CDR3 is TGTGCCAGCAGCAGCTTTCGGGGAGGGACCCAGTACTTC. It yields the protein CASSSFRGGTQYF.

This clone was seen a single time. In nucleotides, the CDR3 is TGTGCCATCAGTAGCGGGGGTGCCTACTACGAGCAGTACTTC. Amino acids: CAISSGGAYYEQYF. J is TRBJ2-7 and V is TRBV10-3, with 8 nucleotides matching TRBD2. There are 14 residues in the CDR3. Germline CDR1 reads ENHRY; CDR2 reads SYGVKD. The V segment lost 5 bases and the J segment 3 bases; nucleotides outside the gene matches: 6.

This chain uses TRBV3-1 (or the pseudogene TRBV3-2) with TRBJ2-1; 7 nucleotides agree with TRBD2. The junction had 10 bases not matched to a gene; V was cut back by 4 bases and J by 7 bases. CDR1 and CDR2 from the germline V gene are LGHDT and YNNKEL (reference sequence). The CDR3 has 15 amino acids. DNA of the CDR3: TGTGCCAGCAGCCGGAGGGCGGGAGAGGGAAATGAGCAGTTCTTC. Translated, it gives CASSRRAGEGNEQFF.

V is TRBV5-4 and J is TRBJ2-3, with TRBD1 as a possible D gene (6 bases). The CDR3 has 15 residues. The V gene's germline CDR1 is SGHNT and CDR2 YYREEE (reference sequence). V lost 4 bases and J lost 3, with 15 bases in between. CDR3 DNA: TGTGCCAGCAGCGCGGATGGGGGCGGGACAGATACGCAGTATTTT. It specifies CASSADGGGTDTQYF.

The chain employs TRBV3-1 (or the pseudogene TRBV3-2) and TRBJ2-3, with TRBD2 identical over 9 bases. The CDR3 contains 15 residues. Germline CDR1 reads LGHDT; CDR2 reads YNNKEL (reference sequence). Losses at the gene ends were 3 bases for V and 2 bases for J; bases not matched to a gene: 3. This CDR3 is CASSQREGYTDTQYF. In DNA form, the CDR3 reads TGTGCCAGCAGCCAGCGGGAGGGATACACAGATACGCAGTATTTT.

The CDR3 nucleotides are TGTGCCAGCAGTGGCGGGAAACCTTACGAGCAGTACTTC. It yields the protein CASSGGKPYEQYF. V gene TRBV2 combines with J gene TRBJ2-7; maybe TRBD2 (6 bases). The V gene's germline CDR1 is SNHLY and CDR2 FYNNEI. CDR3 length equals 13 residues. Trimming stripped 4 bases from V and 4 bases from J, with 11 bases between.